The clone carrying this T cell receptor (beta chain) has just a few counts. The germline gives CDR1 MNHEY, CDR2 SVGAGI. The CDR3 sequence is 15 residues long. V lost 2 bases to trimming and J lost 4 bases, with 14 bases between them. TCRdb itself ran the RT-PCR reads through MiXCR, one entry per CDR3 protein. The table lists some 480,000 distinct CDR3 sequences, roughly 9.7% of them singletons. This record belongs to a study of response to subunit inactivated influenza vaccine. Specimen: PBMCs from blood, collected 45 days after vaccination. The TCR originated in a man aged 50-59 years who received an inactivated influenza vaccine. The chain recombines TRBV6-5 with TRBJ2-5; TRBD2 is a possible D gene (6 bases). CDR3 nucleotides: TGTGCCAGCAGTTACGGCGGAGGGATCGGAGAGACCCAGTACTTC. Its translation is CASSYGGGIGETQYF.